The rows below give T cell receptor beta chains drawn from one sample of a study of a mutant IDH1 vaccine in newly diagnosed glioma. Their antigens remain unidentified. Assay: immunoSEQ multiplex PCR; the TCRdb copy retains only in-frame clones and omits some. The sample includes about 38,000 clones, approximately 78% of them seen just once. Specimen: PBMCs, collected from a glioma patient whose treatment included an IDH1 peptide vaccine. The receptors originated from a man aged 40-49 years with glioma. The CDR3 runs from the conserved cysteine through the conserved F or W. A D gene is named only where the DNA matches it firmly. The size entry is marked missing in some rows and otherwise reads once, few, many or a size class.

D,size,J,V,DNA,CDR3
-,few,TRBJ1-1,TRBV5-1,TGCGCCAGCAGCTTGGCGGCAGCGACAATGAACGCTTTCTTT,CASSLAAATMNAFF
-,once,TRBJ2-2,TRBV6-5,TGTGCCAGCAGTTACAGAGAGTTTACCGGGGAGCTGTTTTTT,CASSYREFTGELFF
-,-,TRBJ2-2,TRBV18,TGTGCCAGCTCCCGAACGGGGAGTCCCACCGGGGAGCTGTTTTTT,CASSRTGSPTGELFF
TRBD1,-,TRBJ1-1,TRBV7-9,TGTGCCAGCAGCGAAACAGGGGGCGGCACTGAAGCTTTCTTT,CASSETGGGTEAFF
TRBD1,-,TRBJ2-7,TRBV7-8,TGTGCCAGCAGCGAGGGACAGGGGGCGAGCGAGCAGTACTTC,CASSEGQGASEQYF
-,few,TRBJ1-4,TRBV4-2,TGTGCCAGCAGCCACGGCTGGCAGGCAGGAGACGAAAAACTGTTTTTT,CASSHGWQAGDEKLFF
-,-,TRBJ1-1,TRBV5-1,TGCGCCAGCAGCCCCAGCACGAACACTGAAGCTTTCTTT,CASSPSTNTEAFF
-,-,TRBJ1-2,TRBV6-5,TGTGCCAGCAGTTACAATCGCCTGGCTGATGGCTACACCTTC,CASSYNRLADGYTF
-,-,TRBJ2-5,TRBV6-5,TGTGCCAGCAGTTATTACGAAGGGCAAGAGACCCAGTACTTC,CASSYYEGQETQYF
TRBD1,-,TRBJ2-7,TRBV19,TGTGCCAGTAGATTTCGTTTTTCGGACAGGGGAAACGAGCAGTACTTC,CASRFRFSDRGNEQYF
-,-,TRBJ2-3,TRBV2,TGTGCCAGCGGGGGGACCTTCACAGATACGCAGTATTTT,CASGGTFTDTQYF
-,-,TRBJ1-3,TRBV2,TGTGCCAACCTGGCAGGAAACACCATATATTTT,CANLAGNTIYF
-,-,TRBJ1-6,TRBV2,TGTGCCAGCGAGACGCAGGGCGGGTATAATTCACCCCTCCACTTT,CASETQGGYNSPLHF
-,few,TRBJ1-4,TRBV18,TGTGCCAGCTCACCAAGGCCTAATGAAAAACTGTTTTTT,CASSPRPNEKLFF
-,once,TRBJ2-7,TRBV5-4,TGTGCCAGCAGCACATCGACAGGTATCTACGAGCAGTACTTC,CASSTSTGIYEQYF
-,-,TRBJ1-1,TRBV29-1,TGCAGCGTTGAAGAGTCGGGGGGAAGGACTGAAGCTTTCTTT,CSVEESGGRTEAFF
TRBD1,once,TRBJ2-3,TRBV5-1,TGCGCCAGCAGTCAAGGACAGGGCACTAGCACAGATACGCAGTATTTT,CASSQGQGTSTDTQYF
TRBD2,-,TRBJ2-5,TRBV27,TGTGCCAGCACGCCGGGGGGGGGAATTTGGGAGACCCAGTACTTC,CASTPGGGIWETQYF
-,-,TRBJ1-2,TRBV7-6,TGTGCCAGCAGCCCAGGGACGGAGAACTATGGCTACACCTTC,CASSPGTENYGYTF
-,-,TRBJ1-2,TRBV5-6,TGTGCCAGCAGCTTCCTTGGTGGTTCCAGAGTACAAAACTATGGCTACACCTTC,CASSFLGGSRVQNYGYTF
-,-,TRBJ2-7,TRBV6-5,TGTGCCAGCAGTTATGCGGGGATGGCCTACGAGCAGTACTTC,CASSYAGMAYEQYF
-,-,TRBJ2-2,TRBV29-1,TGCAGCGTCCGGGGATTCACCGGGGAGCTGTTTTTT,CSVRGFTGELFF
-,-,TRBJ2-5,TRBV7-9,TGTGCCAGCACTCAATCACCAGAGACCCAGTACTTC,CASTQSPETQYF
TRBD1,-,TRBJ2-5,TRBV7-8,TGTGCCAGCAGCAACGAGGGGACAGCGCAAGAGACCCAGTACTTC,CASSNEGTAQETQYF
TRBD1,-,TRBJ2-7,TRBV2,TGTGCCAGCAGTGTTCCGACAGGGTCCTACGAGCAGTACTTC,CASSVPTGSYEQYF
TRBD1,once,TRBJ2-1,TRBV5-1,TGCGCCAGCAGCTTCGGACAGGTATACAATGAGCAGTTCTTC,CASSFGQVYNEQFF
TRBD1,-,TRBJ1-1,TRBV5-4,TGTGCCAGCAGCACCGATTCGCCGACAGGGTTCCACACTGAAGCTTTCTTT,CASSTDSPTGFHTEAFF
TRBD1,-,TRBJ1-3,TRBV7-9,TGTGCCAGCAGCTGGACAGGTTCCTCTCGGAACACCATATATTTT,CASSWTGSSRNTIYF
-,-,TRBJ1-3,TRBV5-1,TGCGCCAGCAGCCCATGGGCAGGGGTATCTGGAAACACCATATATTTT,CASSPWAGVSGNTIYF
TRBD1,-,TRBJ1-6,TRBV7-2,TGTGCCAGCAGCTATGGACAGGGCCATTCACCCCTCCACTTT,CASSYGQGHSPLHF
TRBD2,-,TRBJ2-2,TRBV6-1,TGTGCCAGCAAACTTAGCGGGGGGACCGGGGAGCTGTTTTTT,CASKLSGGTGELFF
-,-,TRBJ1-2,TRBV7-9,TGTGCCAGCAGCTTCGGCGGAACGGGACGGATGAATGGCTACACCTTC,CASSFGGTGRMNGYTF
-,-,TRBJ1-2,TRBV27,TGTGCCAGCAGTTTTAAAGGCTTGAGCGGCTACACCTTC,CASSFKGLSGYTF
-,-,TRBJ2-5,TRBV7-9,TGTGCCAGCAGCCCCGGTGGTGGACCCGAGACCCAGTACTTC,CASSPGGGPETQYF
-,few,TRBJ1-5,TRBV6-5,TGTGCCAGCAGTTACTCGATGTTTGGTCAGCCCCAGCATTTT,CASSYSMFGQPQHF
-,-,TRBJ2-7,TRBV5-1,TGCGCCAGCAGCCTTCGTATTAGGCAGGGTAGCTCCTACGAGCAGTACTTC,CASSLRIRQGSSYEQYF
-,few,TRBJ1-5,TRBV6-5,TGTGCCAGCAGTTACGGGCAGTATAGCAATCAGCCCCAGCATTTT,CASSYGQYSNQPQHF
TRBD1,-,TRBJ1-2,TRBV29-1,TGCAGCGGCCTTCTGACAGGGGGAGGCTATGGCTACACCTTC,CSGLLTGGGYGYTF
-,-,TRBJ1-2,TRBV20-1,TGCAGTGCTGTGGACCGAGGGGGCTACACCTTC,CSAVDRGGYTF
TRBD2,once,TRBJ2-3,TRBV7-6,TGTGCCAGCAGCCGGCTAGCGGGGGTTGGGGCAGATACGCAGTATTTT,CASSRLAGVGADTQYF
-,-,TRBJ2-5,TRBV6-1,TGTGCCAGCAGTGAGTTAGGCGGTGGGGGGACCCAGTACTTC,CASSELGGGGTQYF
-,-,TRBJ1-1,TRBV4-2,TGTGCCAGCAGGGCTGGGGGTATGAACACTGAAGCTTTCTTT,CASRAGGMNTEAFF
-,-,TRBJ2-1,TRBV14,TGTGCCAGCAGCCAAGTTCGAGGGAAAAGGGACAATGAGCAGTTCTTC,CASSQVRGKRDNEQFF